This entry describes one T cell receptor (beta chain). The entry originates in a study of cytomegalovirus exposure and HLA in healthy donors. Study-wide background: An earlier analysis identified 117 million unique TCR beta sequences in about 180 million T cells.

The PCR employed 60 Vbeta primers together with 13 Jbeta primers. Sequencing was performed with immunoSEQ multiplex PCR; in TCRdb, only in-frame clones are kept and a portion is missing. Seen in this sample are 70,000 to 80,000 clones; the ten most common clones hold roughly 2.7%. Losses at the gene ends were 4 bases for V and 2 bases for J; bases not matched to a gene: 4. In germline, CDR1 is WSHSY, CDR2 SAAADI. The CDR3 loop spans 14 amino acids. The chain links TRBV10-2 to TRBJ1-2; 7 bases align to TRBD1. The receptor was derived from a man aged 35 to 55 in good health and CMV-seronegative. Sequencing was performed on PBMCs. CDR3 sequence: CASSARGRNYGYTF. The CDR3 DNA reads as TGCGCCAGCAGTGCGAGGGGGCGGAACTATGGCTACACCTTC.